Listed below are T cell receptor beta chains from one sample, sequenced in a study of regulatory T cells in long-lasting Graves disease. TCRdb itself ran the multiplex PCR reads through MiXCR, one entry per CDR3 protein. This table has about 430,000 distinct CDR3 sequences, 15% appearing once. These data are also associated with another study on T cells in Graves' hyperthyroidism and ophthalmopathy.

Here the sequenced sample was peripheral blood mononuclear cells (PBMCs), taken at new diagnosis, from a patient treated with antithyroid drugs. These receptors were taken from a woman aged 40 to 49 with Graves disease. Both conserved end residues are trimmed from each CDR3.

V,CDR3
TRBV5-1,ASSRDRGLETQY
TRBV5-8,ASSLFLASGSSYEQY
TRBV5-1,ASSLRNFLDANTGELF
TRBV2,ASSEASSGNTIY
TRBV6-5,ASSYEEESDSNSPLH
TRBV27,ASSAPGRLYNEQF
TRBV3-1,ASSQGIAGGYNEQF
TRBV5-4,ASSQFPSPQY
TRBV11-1,ASSLNGVQPQH
TRBV7-3,ASSSVGGYNEQF
TRBV6-2/TRBV6-3,ASSPRVPNEQF
TRBV24-1,ATSGGGGQY
TRBV29-1,SVEEVRRGRETQY
TRBV6-5,ASSYSRPVGANVLT
TRBV4-1,ASSQDPGGNSPLH
TRBV7-2,ASRGPGTKETQY
TRBV27,ASSFARGQPQH
TRBV4-1,ASSQDRVGYT
TRBV28,ASSFRERVGETQY
TRBV11-3,ASSLDYGMNTEAF
TRBV2,ASSSSGLNTGELF
TRBV29-1,SVEGAYTDTQY
TRBV7-2,ASSLVGSNQPQH
TRBV28,ASSPYDRGPYNEQF
TRBV27,ASSPRTAAYNEQF
TRBV27,ASTPGTSGSSYNEQF
TRBV7-9,ASSPEAGIRTQY
TRBV7-9,ASGGMGTGELF
TRBV30,AWSVRGQGLYGYT
TRBV14,ASSISGTLYANTGELF
TRBV3-1,ASSQRKEVTKNIQY
TRBV6-2/TRBV6-3,ANSYSTFRQGISTGELF
TRBV6-5,ASSYSLGQMNTEAF
TRBV6-2/TRBV6-3,ASSPRSGAAYEQY
TRBV6-1,ASRRDTTGTQY
TRBV28,ASSFPRQVNSYEQY
TRBV7-3,ASSLTNGYNEQF
TRBV4-1,ASSPTRGSINNEQF
TRBV6-5,ASSYGTDEQY
TRBV20-1,SARALIGGRGNQPQH
TRBV27,ASSGTSRGLAKNIQY
TRBV20-1,SASPHRRVGETQY
TRBV10-3,AEGVYEQY
TRBV15,ATSRVTVPKNTEAF
TRBV4-2,ASSPLASGTQY
TRBV6-2/TRBV6-3,ASSYRARDSQY
TRBV10-2,ASSVRVDTDTQY
TRBV9,ASSRGLVYGAYEQY
TRBV19,ASSSRDRITDTQY
TRBV19,ATRQGLDEQF
TRBV6-2/TRBV6-3,ASSYNRINTEAF
TRBV7-2,ASSPAVGDNYGYT
TRBV10-3,AISDRRAGNTDTQY
TRBV25-1,ATSGTGTNYGYT